The 22 T cell receptor beta chains in this list originate from one sample, sequenced in a study of cytomegalovirus exposure and HLA in healthy donors. Primers for the PCR totalled 60 Vbeta and 13 Jbeta. Method: immunoSEQ multiplex PCR; TCRdb's copy keeps in-frame clones and lacks some. The specimen's table records 150,000 or so clones. Source material: PBMCs. The receptors derive from a woman between 50 and 59 years old in good health and CMV-seronegative.

CDR3 bases: TGTGCCAGCAGCCAAGATGAAGGGGATTGGGGCTATGGCTACACCTTC. It specifies CASSQDEGDWGYGYTF. The genes are TRBV4-2 and TRBJ1-2; D is perhaps TRBD1 (5 bases). CDR1 and CDR2 (germline): LGHNA, YNFKEQ. Trimming took 0 bases from V and 4 from J, leaving 15 bases between them. The CDR3 is 16 residues long.

The V gene is TRBV7-2, the J gene TRBJ2-1; weak D call: TRBD2 (6 bases). The CDR3 is 14 amino acids. In germline, CDR1 is SGHTA, CDR2 FQGNSA. The V end lost 5 bases, the J end lost 4 bases, and 12 bases lay between the germline ends. The CDR3 here is CASSGRGNYNEQFF. The CDR3 nucleotides are TGTGCCAGCAGCGGCCGGGGGAATTACAATGAGCAGTTCTTC. The full variable domain, rest sourced from reference TRBV7-2 and TRBJ2-1, is GAGVSQSPSNKVTEKGKDVELRCDPISGHTALYWYRQSLGQGLEFLIYFQGNSAPDKSGLPSDRFSAERTGGSVSTLTIQRTQQEDSAVYLCASSGRGNYNEQFFGPGTRLTVL.

The chain recombines TRBV5-1 with TRBJ2-2; maybe TRBD1 (6 bases). There are 16 residues in the CDR3. The V gene lost 0 bases and the J gene lost 1 base, with 10 bases spanning the gap. The germline CDR1 and CDR2 sequences are SGHRS and YFSETQ. The CDR3 loop reads CASSLVPDRNTGELFF. As DNA, the CDR3 is TGCGCCAGCAGCTTGGTCCCGGACAGGAACACCGGGGAGCTGTTTTTT.

The V gene is TRBV5-4, the J gene TRBJ2-2, with 9 bases matching TRBD1. The germline CDR1 and CDR2 sequences are SGHNT and YYREEE (reference sequence). V was pared by 5 bases and J by 5 bases, with 4 bases of the junction left unmatched. This CDR3 region has 14 residues. The CDR3 nucleotides read TGTGCCAGCAGTACAGGGGGCAGAACCGGGGAGCTGTTTTTT. This sequence encodes CASSTGGRTGELFF.

The chain recombines TRBV6-5 with TRBJ2-5; D might be TRBD1 (6 bases). Trimming shortened V by 0 bases and J by 5 bases, and 13 bases separated the two germline ends. This CDR3 comprises 15 residues. From germline, CDR1 is MNHEY and CDR2 SVGAGI. CDR3 nucleotide sequence: TGTGCCAGCAGTTACTCCGAGACAGGTCGGGAGACCCAGTACTTC. It is translated as CASSYSETGRETQYF.

With regard to this clone: The final CDR3 position lacks the conserved phenylalanine or tryptophan, pointing to a likely read error. The limits of the CDR3 on the DNA are not certain, so only TCRdb's listed CDR3 is given. The chain combines TRBV5-6 with TRBJ2-6; TRBD1, as called in the table, went unchecked against the DNA. The CDR3 has 10 residues if both end residues are counted. CDR1 is SGHDT and CDR2 is YYEEEE in the germline V gene. CDR3 loop: CASSPIRTVR.

The chain links TRBV5-6 to TRBJ2-7, with D maybe TRBD1 (6 bases). The CDR3 is made up of 14 amino acids. V gave up 4 bases and J gave up 3 bases, with 14 bases separating them. Germline CDR1 is SGHDT and CDR2 is YYEEEE. The CDR3 sequence: CASSLGNRVYEQYF. The CDR3, as DNA: TGTGCCAGCAGCCTGGGTAACAGGGTCTACGAGCAGTACTTC.

V gene TRBV4-3 combines with J gene TRBJ2-1, with 7 bases aligning to TRBD1. CDR3 length: 17 residues. Looked up from germline, CDR1 is LGHNA and CDR2 is YSLEER. Losses at the gene ends were 2 bases for V and 5 bases for J; bases not matched to a gene: 12. As DNA, the CDR3 is TGCGCCAGCAGCCAATTCAGGGGGACAGAGCTTGACAATGAGCAGTTCTTC. It translates to CASSQFRGTELDNEQFF.

This chain uses TRBV28 with TRBJ2-7, with D perhaps TRBD2 (8 bases). This CDR3 spans 16 amino acids. CDR1 and CDR2 from the germline V gene are MDHEN and SYDVKM. V lost 4 bases and J lost 0, with 16 bases in between. The CDR3 region has the DNA TGTGCCAGCAGTTCAACGACAGGGACTAGCTCCTACGAGCAGTACTTC. This encodes CASSSTTGTSSYEQYF.

This chain joins TRBV28 and TRBJ1-2; tentative D call: TRBD1 (6 bases). Germline V gene lookup returns CDR1 MDHEN and CDR2 SYDVKM. The CDR3 contains 14 residues. The V end lost 4 bases, the J end lost 6 bases, and 15 bases lay between the germline ends. CDR3 sequence (DNA): TGTGCCAGCAGTTATCGGGGGGGGGCGGATGGCTACACCTTC. This codes for CASSYRGGADGYTF.

The chain carries TRBV5-1 and TRBJ2-7; 8 bases are shared with TRBD2. The V and J ends lost 1 base and 3 bases, in that order; junction bases with no gene match: 3. Germline V gene lookup returns CDR1 SGHRS and CDR2 YFSETQ. The CDR3 runs to 14 residues. The CDR3 DNA reads as TGCGCCAGCAGCTTGACCACTAGCGGCTACGAGCAGTACTTC. Its translation is CASSLTTSGYEQYF.

The chain joins TRBV18 to TRBJ2-5; TRBD1 agrees at 7 bases. Germline loops: CDR1 KGHSH, CDR2 LQKENI. Trimming took 0 bases from V and 0 from J; bases not matched to a gene: 1. The CDR3 contains 15 residues. For the CDR3, the DNA is TGTGCCAGCTCACCACCGGGACAGTACCAAGAGACCCAGTACTTC. It translates to CASSPPGQYQETQYF.

V usage is TRBV9 and J usage is TRBJ2-5, with D hard to call. Germline CDR1 and CDR2: SGDLS and YYNGEE. The V and J ends lost 5 bases and 1 base respectively, with 9 bases between them. The CDR3 has 13 residues. CDR3 amino acids: CASSVQSQETQYF. CDR3 bases: TGTGCCAGCAGTGTCCAGTCCCAAGAGACCCAGTACTTC. The full variable domain, in which reference TRBV9 and TRBJ2-5 provide the parts outside the CDR3, is DSGVTQTPKHLITATGQRVTLRCSPRSGDLSVYWYQQSLDQGLQFLIQYYNGEERAKGNILERFSAQQFPDLHSELNLSSLELGDSALYFCASSVQSQETQYFGPGTRLLVL.

J is TRBJ1-5 and V is TRBV29-1, with 8 positions matching TRBD1. The CDR3 loop spans 17 amino acids. V was pared by 3 bases and J by 7 bases, with 17 bases of the junction left unmatched. In germline, CDR1 is SQVTM, CDR2 ANQGSEA. The CDR3 DNA follows: TGCAGCGTTGATGATACCTCGACAGGGGAGGCGGAACAGCCCCAGCATTTT. Its translation is CSVDDTSTGEAEQPQHF.

This rearrangement joins TRBV9 to TRBJ2-5; D possibly corresponds to TRBD1 (5 bases). The germline CDR1 and CDR2 sequences are SGDLS and YYNGEE. This CDR3 spans 16 amino acids. Trimming stripped 1 base from V and 4 bases from J, with 17 bases between. CDR3 sequence (DNA): TGTGCCAGCAGCGTAAGCCACCAGGGTTGGACAGAGACCCAGTACTTC. Protein sequence: CASSVSHQGWTETQYF.

This chain connects TRBV4-2 to TRBJ1-5, with D possibly TRBD1 on 5 matching bases. The V end lost 3 bases, the J end lost 2 bases, and 14 bases lay between the germline ends. Germline-derived CDR1 and CDR2 are LGHNA and YNFKEQ. There are 16 residues in the CDR3. The DNA for the CDR3 is TGTGCCAGCAGCCAGGGAAGCAGGGTGGGCAATCAGCCCCAGCATTTT. This gives the protein CASSQGSRVGNQPQHF.

This chain uses TRBV19 with TRBJ1-2; D gene unclear. Germline CDR1 and CDR2: LNHDA and SQIVND (reference sequence). Trimming left V 9 bases short and J 5 bases short, with 19 bases between. CDR3 size: 14 residues. CDR3 loop: CASTLGGVEYGYTF. As DNA, the CDR3 is TGTGCCAGCACCCTCGGCGGGGTTGAGTATGGCTACACCTTC.

The V and J genes are TRBV18 and TRBJ2-7, with 7 bases aligning to TRBD2. This CDR3 has 14 residues. Trimming cost V 4 bases and J 2 bases; bases outside gene matches: 5. The V gene's germline CDR1 is KGHSH and CDR2 LQKENI. The CDR3 protein is CASSLRGVAYEQYF. DNA for the CDR3: TGTGCCAGCTCACTCCGGGGGGTAGCCTACGAGCAGTACTTC.

The chain recombines TRBV14 with TRBJ1-1; TRBD1 is a possible D gene (5 bases). Per germline, CDR1 SGHDN and CDR2 FVKESK. The CDR3 loop spans 14 amino acids. V was shortened by 4 bases and J by 2 bases, with 11 bases between the two germline ends. The CDR3 DNA reads TGTGCCAGCAGCCGACAGATAATAAACACTGAAGCTTTCTTT. It is translated as CASSRQIINTEAFF.

In DNA, the CDR3 is TGTGCCAGCAGTTACTCGGGCAAGCCTAGCGGAGAAGATACGCAGTATTTT. This encodes CASSYSGKPSGEDTQYF. The V and J genes are TRBV6-8 and TRBJ2-3; 7 bases align to TRBD2. Germline trimming cut 0 bases from V and 5 bases from J; bases unmatched to any gene: 11. The V gene's germline CDR1 is MNHGY and CDR2 SAAAGT. The CDR3 is 17 residues long.

This chain joins TRBV5-1 and TRBJ2-2, with 8 nucleotides matching TRBD2. Germline V gene data show CDR1 as SGHRS and CDR2 as YFSETQ. The J segment lost 5 bases and the V segment lost 4 bases, leaving 7 bases of the junction unmatched. This CDR3 spans 15 amino acids. The CDR3 sequence is CASSITSGGTGELFF. The CDR3 DNA follows: TGCGCCAGCAGCATCACTAGCGGAGGAACCGGGGAGCTGTTTTTT. Supplemented by reference TRBV5-1 and TRBJ2-2, the full variable domain reads KAGVTQTPRYLIKTRGQQVTLSCSPISGHRSVSWYQQTPGQGLQFLFEYFSETQRNKGNFPGRFSGRQFSNSRSEMNVSTLELGDSALYLCASSITSGGTGELFFGEGSRLTVL.

The CDR3 bases are TGCGCCAGCAGCTTGGGGAGGACAGGGCTTTTTTTCAATGGCTACACCTTC. Translated, it gives CASSLGRTGLFFNGYTF. The rearrangement uses TRBV5-1 and TRBJ1-2, with 8 positions matching TRBD1. Germline trimming cut 0 bases from V and 6 bases from J; bases unmatched to any gene: 13. Germline CDR1 reads SGHRS; CDR2 reads YFSETQ. There are 17 residues in the CDR3.